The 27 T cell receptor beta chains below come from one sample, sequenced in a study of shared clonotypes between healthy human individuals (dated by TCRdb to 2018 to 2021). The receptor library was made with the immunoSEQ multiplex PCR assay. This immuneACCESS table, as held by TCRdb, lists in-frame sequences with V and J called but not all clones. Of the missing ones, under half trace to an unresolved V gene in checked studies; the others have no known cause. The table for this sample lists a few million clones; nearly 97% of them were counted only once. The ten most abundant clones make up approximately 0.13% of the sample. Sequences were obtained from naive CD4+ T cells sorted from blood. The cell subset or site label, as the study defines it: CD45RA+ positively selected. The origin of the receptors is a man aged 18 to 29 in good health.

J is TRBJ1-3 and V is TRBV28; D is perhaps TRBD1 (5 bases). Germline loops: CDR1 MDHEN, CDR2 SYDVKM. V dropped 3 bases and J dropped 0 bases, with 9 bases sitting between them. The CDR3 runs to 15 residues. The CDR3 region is CASSFRGPSGNTIYF. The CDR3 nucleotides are TGTGCCAGCAGTTTTAGGGGCCCCTCTGGAAACACCATATATTTT.

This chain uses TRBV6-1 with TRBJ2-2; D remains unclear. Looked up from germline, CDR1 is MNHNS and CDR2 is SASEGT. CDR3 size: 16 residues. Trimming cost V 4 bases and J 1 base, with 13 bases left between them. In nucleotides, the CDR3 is TGTGCCAGCAGTGCAGATCAGATACAGAACACCGGGGAGCTGTTTTTT. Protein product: CASSADQIQNTGELFF.

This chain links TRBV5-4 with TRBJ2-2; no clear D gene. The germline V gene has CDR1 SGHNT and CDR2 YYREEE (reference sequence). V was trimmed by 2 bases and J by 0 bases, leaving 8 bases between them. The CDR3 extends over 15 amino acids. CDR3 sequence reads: CASSLTNTNTGELFF. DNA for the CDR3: TGTGCCAGCAGCTTAACGAATACGAACACCGGGGAGCTGTTTTTT.

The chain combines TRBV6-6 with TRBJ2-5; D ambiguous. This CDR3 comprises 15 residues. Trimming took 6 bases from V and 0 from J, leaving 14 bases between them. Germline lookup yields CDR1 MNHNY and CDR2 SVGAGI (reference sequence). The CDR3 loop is CASSNGLVDQETQYF. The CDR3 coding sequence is TGTGCCAGCAGCAACGGTCTGGTGGACCAAGAGACCCAGTACTTC.

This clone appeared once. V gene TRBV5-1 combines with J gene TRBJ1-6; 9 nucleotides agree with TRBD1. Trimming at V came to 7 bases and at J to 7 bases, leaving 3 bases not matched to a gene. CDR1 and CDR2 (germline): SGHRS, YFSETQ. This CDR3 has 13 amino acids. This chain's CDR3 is CASRDRDNSPLHF. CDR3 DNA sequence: TGCGCCAGCCGGGACAGGGACAATTCACCCCTCCACTTT.

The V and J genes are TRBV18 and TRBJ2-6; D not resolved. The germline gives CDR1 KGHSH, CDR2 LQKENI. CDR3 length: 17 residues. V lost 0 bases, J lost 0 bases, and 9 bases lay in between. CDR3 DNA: TGTGCCAGCTCACCACCCAGTTTGCCCTCTGGGGCCAACGTCCTGACTTTC. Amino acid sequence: CASSPPSLPSGANVLTF.

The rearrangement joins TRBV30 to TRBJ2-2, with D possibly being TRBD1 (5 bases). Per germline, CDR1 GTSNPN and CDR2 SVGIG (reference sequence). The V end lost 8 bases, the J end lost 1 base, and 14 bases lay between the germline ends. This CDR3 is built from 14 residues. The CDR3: CARSGIGNTGELFF. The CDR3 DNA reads TGTGCCAGATCAGGGATCGGGAACACCGGGGAGCTGTTTTTT.

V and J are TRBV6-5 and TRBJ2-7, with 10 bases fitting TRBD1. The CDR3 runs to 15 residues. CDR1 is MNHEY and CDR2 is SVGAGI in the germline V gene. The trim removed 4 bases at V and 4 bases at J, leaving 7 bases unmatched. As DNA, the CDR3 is TGTGCCAGCAGTTTTAGACAGGGGGCTGGATACGAGCAGTACTTC. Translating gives CASSFRQGAGYEQYF.

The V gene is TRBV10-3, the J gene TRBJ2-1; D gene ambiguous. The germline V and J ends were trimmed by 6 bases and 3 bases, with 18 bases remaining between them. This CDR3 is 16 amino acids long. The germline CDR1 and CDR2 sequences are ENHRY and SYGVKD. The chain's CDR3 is CAISGPPLRDYNEQFF. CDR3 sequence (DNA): TGTGCCATCAGCGGACCCCCCCTTAGGGACTACAATGAGCAGTTCTTC.

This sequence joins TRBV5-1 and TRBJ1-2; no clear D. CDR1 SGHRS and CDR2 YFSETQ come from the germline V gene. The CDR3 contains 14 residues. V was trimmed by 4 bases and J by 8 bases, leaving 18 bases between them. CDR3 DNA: TGCGCCAGCAGCACCGGAGGTTCAGCAAGCGGCTACACCTTC. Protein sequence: CASSTGGSASGYTF.

DNA of the CDR3: TGTGCCAGCGTCGGGGAGACCCAGTACTTC. It codes for CASVGETQYF. The chain combines TRBV7-9 with TRBJ2-5; no firm D call. This CDR3 is 10 amino acids long. Germline V lookup: CDR1 SEHNR, CDR2 FQNEAQ (reference sequence). V was shortened by 8 bases and J by 5 bases, with 6 bases between the two germline ends.

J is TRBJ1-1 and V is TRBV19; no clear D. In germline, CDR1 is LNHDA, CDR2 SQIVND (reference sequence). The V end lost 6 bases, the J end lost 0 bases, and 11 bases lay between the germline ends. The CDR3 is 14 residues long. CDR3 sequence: CASRGPGMNTEAFF. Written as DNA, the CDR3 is TGTGCCAGTAGGGGCCCGGGGATGAACACTGAAGCTTTCTTT.

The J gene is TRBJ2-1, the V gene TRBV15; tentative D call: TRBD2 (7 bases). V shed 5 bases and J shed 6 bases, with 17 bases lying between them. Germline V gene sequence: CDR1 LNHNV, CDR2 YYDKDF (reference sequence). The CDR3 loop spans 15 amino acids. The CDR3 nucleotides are TGTGCCACCAGCCGTGGGGGGGCTAATGTCAATGAGCAGTTCTTC. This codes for CATSRGGANVNEQFF.

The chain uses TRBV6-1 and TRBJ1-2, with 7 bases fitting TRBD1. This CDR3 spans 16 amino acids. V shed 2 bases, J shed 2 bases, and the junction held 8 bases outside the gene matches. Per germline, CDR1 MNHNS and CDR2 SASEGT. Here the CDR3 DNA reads TGTGCCAGCAGTGAATCAACAGGGGCTGGGAACTATGGCTACACCTTC. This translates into CASSESTGAGNYGYTF.

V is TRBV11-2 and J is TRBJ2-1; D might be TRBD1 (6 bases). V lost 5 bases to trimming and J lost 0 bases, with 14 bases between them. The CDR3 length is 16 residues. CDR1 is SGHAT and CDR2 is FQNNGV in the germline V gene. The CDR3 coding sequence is TGTGCCAGCAGCCCCAGGGGCACTCTCTCCTACAATGAGCAGTTCTTC. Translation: CASSPRGTLSYNEQFF.

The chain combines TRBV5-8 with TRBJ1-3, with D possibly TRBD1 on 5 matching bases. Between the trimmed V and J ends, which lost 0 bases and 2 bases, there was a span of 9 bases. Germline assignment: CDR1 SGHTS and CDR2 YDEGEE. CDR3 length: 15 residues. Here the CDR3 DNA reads TGTGCCAGCAGCTTGGGCCAAGGGGCTGGAAACACCATATATTTT. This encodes CASSLGQGAGNTIYF.

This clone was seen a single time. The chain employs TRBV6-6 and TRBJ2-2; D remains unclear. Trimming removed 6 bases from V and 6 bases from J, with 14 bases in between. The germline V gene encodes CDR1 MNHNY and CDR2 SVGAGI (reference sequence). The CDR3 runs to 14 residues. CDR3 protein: CASSRGRNPGELFF. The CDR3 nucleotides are TGTGCCAGCAGCCGTGGAAGAAACCCCGGGGAGCTGTTTTTT.

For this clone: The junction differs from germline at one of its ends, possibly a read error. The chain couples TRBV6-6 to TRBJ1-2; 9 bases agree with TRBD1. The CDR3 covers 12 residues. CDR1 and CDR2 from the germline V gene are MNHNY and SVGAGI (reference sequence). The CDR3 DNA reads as TGTGCCAGCAGTTACTCCCGGGACAGGGATTTTTTC. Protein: CASSYSRDRDFF.

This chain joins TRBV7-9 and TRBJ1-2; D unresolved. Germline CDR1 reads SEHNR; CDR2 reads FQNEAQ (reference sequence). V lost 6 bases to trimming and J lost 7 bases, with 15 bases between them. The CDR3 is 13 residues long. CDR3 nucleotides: TGTGCCAGCAGTAACATAGAAGCCTCTGGCTACACCTTC. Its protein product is CASSNIEASGYTF.

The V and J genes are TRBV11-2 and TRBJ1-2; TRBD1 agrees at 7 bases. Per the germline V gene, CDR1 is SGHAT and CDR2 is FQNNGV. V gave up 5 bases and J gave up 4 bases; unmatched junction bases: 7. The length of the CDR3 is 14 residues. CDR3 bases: TGTGCCAGCAGCGAGGACAGGCTAGGCTATGGCTACACCTTC. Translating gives CASSEDRLGYGYTF.

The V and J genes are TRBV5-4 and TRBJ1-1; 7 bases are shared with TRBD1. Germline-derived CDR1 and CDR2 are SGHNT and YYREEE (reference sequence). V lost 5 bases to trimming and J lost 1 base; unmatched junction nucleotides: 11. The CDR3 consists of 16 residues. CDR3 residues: CASRPPGQNANTEAFF. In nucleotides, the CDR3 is TGTGCCAGCAGACCACCGGGACAGAACGCGAACACTGAAGCTTTCTTT.

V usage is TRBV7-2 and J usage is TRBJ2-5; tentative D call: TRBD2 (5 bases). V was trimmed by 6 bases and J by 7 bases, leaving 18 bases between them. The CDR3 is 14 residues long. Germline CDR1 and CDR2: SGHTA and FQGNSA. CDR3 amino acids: CASRLTGREGTQYF. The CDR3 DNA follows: TGTGCCAGCAGGTTGACGGGAAGGGAAGGGACCCAGTACTTC.

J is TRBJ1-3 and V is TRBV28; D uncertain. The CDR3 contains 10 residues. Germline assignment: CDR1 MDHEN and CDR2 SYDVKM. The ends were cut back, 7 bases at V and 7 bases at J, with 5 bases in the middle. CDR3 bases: TGTGCCAGCAACGGTAACACCATATATTTT. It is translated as CASNGNTIYF. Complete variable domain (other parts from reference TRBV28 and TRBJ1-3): DVKVTQSSRYLVKRTGEKVFLECVQDMDHENMFWYRQDPGLGLRLIYFSYDVKMKEKGDIPEGYSVSREKKERFSLILESASTNQTSMYLCASNGNTIYFGEGSWLTVV.

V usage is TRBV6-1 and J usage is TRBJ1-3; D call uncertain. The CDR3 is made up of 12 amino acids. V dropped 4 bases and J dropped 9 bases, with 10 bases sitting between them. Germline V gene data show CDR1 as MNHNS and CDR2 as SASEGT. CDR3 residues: CASSGRHSTIYF. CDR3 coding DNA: TGTGCCAGCAGTGGACGACACAGCACCATATATTTT.

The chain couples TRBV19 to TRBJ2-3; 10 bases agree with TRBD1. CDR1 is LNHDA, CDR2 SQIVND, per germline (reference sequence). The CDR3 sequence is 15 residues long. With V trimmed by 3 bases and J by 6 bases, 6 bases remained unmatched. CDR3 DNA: TGTGCCAGTAGTATCGGGACAGGGGTTTCGGATACGCAGTATTTT. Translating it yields CASSIGTGVSDTQYF.

CDR3 DNA sequence: TGTGCCAGCGGGGGGCTAGCGGGCACCGGGGAGCTGTTTTTT. As protein: CASGGLAGTGELFF. The V gene is TRBV2, the J gene TRBJ2-2; TRBD2 matches at 8 bases. The length of the CDR3 is 14 residues. V gave up 8 bases and J gave up 4 bases; unmatched junction bases: 6. Germline V gene sequence: CDR1 SNHLY, CDR2 FYNNEI.

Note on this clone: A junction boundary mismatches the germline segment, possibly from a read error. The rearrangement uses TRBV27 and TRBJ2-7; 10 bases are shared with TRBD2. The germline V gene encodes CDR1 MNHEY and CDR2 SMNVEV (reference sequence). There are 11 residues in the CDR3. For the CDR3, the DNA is TGTGCCAGCAGAAGAGCGGGGGGGCGGGACTTC. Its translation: CASRRAGGRDF.